This T cell receptor beta chain was found in a study of PD-1 blockade in classical Hodgkin lymphoma. Every patient experienced relapse after autologous stem cell transplantation, and brentuximab vedotin exposure varied. With 4 bases removed from V and 0 bases from J, the gap between germline ends came to 8 bases. The CDR3 is 14 amino acids. Germline CDR1 reads SGDLS; CDR2 reads YYNGEE. TCRdb's table, derived via immunoSEQ multiplex PCR, lists solely in-frame clones and lacks some. The repertoire holds 90,000 or so clones, with nearly 95% as singletons. This material consisted of peripheral blood mononuclear cells (PBMCs), taken before the second cycle of nivolumab. The rearrangement uses TRBV9 and TRBJ1-3, with D perhaps TRBD1 (5 bases). The sequence came from a human donor with classical Hodgkin lymphoma. This CDR3 is CASSFGGSGNTIYF. Here the CDR3 DNA reads TGTGCCAGCAGCTTCGGGGGCTCTGGAAACACCATATATTTT.